The table lists the clone carrying this T cell receptor beta chain with a few counts. Germline V gene lookup returns CDR1 MGHRA and CDR2 YSYEKL. The CDR3 has 14 residues. V shed 1 base and J shed 0 bases, with 4 bases lying between them. Repertoires were generated with immunoSEQ multiplex PCR, while TCRdb's copy carries only in-frame clones and drops some. The sample contains approximately 35,000 clones, 74% of which appear only once. This sample stems from a study of OX40 agonist ivuxolimab in advanced cancers. Drawing of blood for sampling happened at baseline, at cycle 4 day 1, and at cycle 7 day 1.

The sequenced sample was CD4+ or CD8+ T cells sorted from blood, obtained in a trial of the OX40 agonist ivuxolimab. The sequence derives from an adult with an advanced solid tumor such as melanoma, head and neck, liver or kidney cancer. The genes are TRBV4-1 and TRBJ1-3; D is undetermined. For the CDR3, the DNA is TGCGCCAGCAGCCAAGTTGGCTCTGGAAACACCATATATTTT. Its translation: CASSQVGSGNTIYF.